This T cell receptor beta chain emerged from a study of blood T cell repertoires in COVID-19. Background on the study: Samples taken during acute and convalescent COVID-19 were collected in the United States, Italy and Spain. The analysed material was cDNA or gDNA that came from T cells, B-cell-depleted T cells, or PBMCs.

The CDR3 is 14 residues long. V lost 7 bases and J 3 bases, leaving 13 bases between the germline ends. Germline CDR1 reads SGHRS; CDR2 reads YFSETQ. As handled by the study authors: Using reference gene primer amplification, nucleated cell counts were estimated. Only in-frame clones appear in the TCRdb table, and some are missing; sequencing was by immunoSEQ multiplex PCR. V, J and clone size are taken as reported in that table, and D and trimming were inferred from the DNA itself. The profile shows 300,000 to 450,000 clones, approximately 77% of them singletons. The source material was peripheral blood. V usage is TRBV5-1 and J usage is TRBJ1-4; D might be TRBD1 (5 bases). The receptor was isolated from a human donor with acute or convalescent COVID-19. The donor label of this sample is uncertain. CDR3 protein: CASSEWGPNEKLFF. The CDR3 DNA reads TGCGCCAGCTCCGAATGGGGCCCTAATGAAAAACTGTTTTTT.